Reported below is one T cell receptor beta chain. Its matching antigen is unknown. These data come from a study of cytomegalovirus exposure and HLA in healthy donors. Study-wide results and caveats: TCR beta chain V- and J-gene trimming was linked, in a later analysis, to a missense variant in DCLRE1C. Most TCR sequences proved rare, with some public TCRs found in many donors.

With 60 Vbeta and 13 Jbeta primers, the PCR was carried out. The table came from immunoSEQ multiplex PCR; TCRdb's copy has only in-frame clones and leaves some out. The sample has approximately 190,000 clones; approximately 90% are singletons. Sequenced material: PBMCs. The sequence was obtained from a boy between 2 and 10 years old in good health and CMV-seronegative.

CDR3 residues: CASSAVNQPQHF. The CDR3 DNA sequence: TGTGCCAGCAGCGCCGTCAATCAGCCCCAGCATTTT. The genes are TRBV9 and TRBJ1-5, with unresolved D. Germline V gene sequence: CDR1 SGDLS, CDR2 YYNGEE. The CDR3 runs to 12 residues. V was clipped by 3 bases and J by 3 bases, with 4 bases between them.